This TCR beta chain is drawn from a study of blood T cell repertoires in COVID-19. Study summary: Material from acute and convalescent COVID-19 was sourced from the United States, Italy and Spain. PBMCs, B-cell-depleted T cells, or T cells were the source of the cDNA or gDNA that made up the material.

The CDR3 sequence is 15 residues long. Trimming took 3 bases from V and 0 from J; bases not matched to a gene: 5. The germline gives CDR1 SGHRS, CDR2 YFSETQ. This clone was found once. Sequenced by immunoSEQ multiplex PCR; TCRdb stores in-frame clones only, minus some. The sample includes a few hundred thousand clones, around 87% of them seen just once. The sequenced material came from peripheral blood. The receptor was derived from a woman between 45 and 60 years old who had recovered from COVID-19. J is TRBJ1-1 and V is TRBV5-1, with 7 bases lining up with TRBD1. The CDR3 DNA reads TGCGCCAGCAGCTATACAGGGGTATTGAACACTGAAGCTTTCTTT. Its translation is CASSYTGVLNTEAFF.